This is a list of T cell receptor beta chains from one sample in a study of T cells after yellow fever vaccination. MiXCR was run by TCRdb on the 5' RACE reads, yielding one entry per CDR3 protein. The repertoire consists of around 530,000 distinct CDR3 sequences, with about 17% occurring once and the leading ten covering 17%. This specimen consisted of PBMCs, obtained about 5 days after the first yellow fever vaccination. These receptors were obtained from a man between 18 and 29 years old who received the YFV17D yellow fever vaccine. The CDR3 runs from the conserved cysteine through the conserved F or W. The D gene is left open where the match is weak. Clone size is not always given. Where it is, it says once, few, many or a class for expanded clones.

J	size	D	V	CDR3	DNA
TRBJ1-2	few	NA	TRBV18	CASSPPSESYGYTF	TGTGCCAGCTCACCACCAAGTGAGAGCTATGGCTACACCTTC
TRBJ2-1	NA	TRBD2	TRBV6-2/TRBV6-3	CASSRTWDYSYNEQFF	TGTGCCAGCAGTCGTACTTGGGACTACTCCTACAATGAGCAGTTCTTC
TRBJ2-3	NA	NA	TRBV4-2	CASSRIAGGDTQYF	TGTGCCAGCAGCCGAATAGCCGGAGGAGATACGCAGTATTTT
TRBJ2-2	NA	NA	TRBV5-1	CASSSRPNTGELFF	TGCGCCAGCAGCTCTAGACCGAACACCGGGGAGCTGTTTTTT
TRBJ1-1	NA	NA	TRBV4-2	CASSQVGGGLNTEAFF	TGTGCCAGCAGCCAAGTCGGAGGAGGATTGAACACTGAAGCTTTCTTT
TRBJ2-3	NA	TRBD2	TRBV9	CASSVERGGPTDTQYF	TGTGCCAGCAGCGTAGAACGGGGGGGTCCCACAGATACGCAGTATTTT
TRBJ2-1	many	TRBD2	TRBV5-6	CASSLRTSGGAPNEQFF	TGTGCCAGCAGCCTTCGGACTAGCGGGGGGGCCCCCAATGAGCAGTTCTTC
TRBJ2-2	few	NA	TRBV20-1	CSASEGPGELFF	TGCAGTGCTAGCGAAGGGCCCGGGGAGCTGTTTTTT
TRBJ1-2	NA	NA	TRBV12-3/TRBV12-4	CASSPGQAPSDGYTF	TGTGCCAGCAGTCCAGGCCAAGCTCCGTCGGATGGCTACACCTTC
TRBJ2-2	NA	NA	TRBV6-1	CASSVAPHTGELFF	TGTGCCAGCAGTGTAGCCCCACACACCGGGGAGCTGTTTTTT
TRBJ2-1	NA	NA	TRBV4-3	CASSQDRRVDGQFF	TGCGCCAGCAGCCAAGATCGGAGGGTCGATGGGCAGTTCTTC
TRBJ2-1	few	TRBD2	TRBV20-1	CSATLAGFHNEQFF	TGCAGTGCCACACTAGCGGGGTTTCACAATGAGCAGTTCTTC
TRBJ2-1	few	TRBD2	TRBV27	CASSLISAGGPREQFF	TGTGCCAGCAGTTTAATCTCAGCGGGGGGGCCTCGGGAGCAGTTCTTC
TRBJ2-3	few	NA	TRBV24-1	CATRGGLATDTQYF	TGTGCCACCCGCGGGGGCCTGGCAACAGATACGCAGTATTTT
TRBJ2-5	NA	NA	TRBV19	CASTPAGIVQETQYF	TGTGCCAGTACCCCCGCAGGGATTGTTCAAGAGACCCAGTACTTC
TRBJ2-1	few	NA	TRBV12-3/TRBV12-4	CASTLGSYNEQFF	TGTGCCAGCACCCTGGGAAGCTACAATGAGCAGTTCTTC
TRBJ2-1	NA	NA	TRBV20-1	CSASPSSYNEQFF	TGCAGTGCCTCGCCGAGCTCCTACAATGAGCAGTTCTTC
TRBJ1-1	few	NA	TRBV7-3	CASSPSLNGNTEAFF	TGTGCCAGCAGCCCCAGTTTAAACGGGAACACTGAAGCTTTCTTT
TRBJ1-4	few	NA	TRBV12-3/TRBV12-4	CASSLMAANEKLFF	TGTGCCAGCAGTTTGATGGCGGCTAATGAAAAACTGTTTTTT
TRBJ2-2	few	NA	TRBV7-2	CASSRSGKSGELFF	TGTGCCAGCAGTCGGTCAGGGAAGTCCGGGGAGCTGTTTTTT
TRBJ2-6	NA	NA	TRBV20-1	CSAEGSGANVLTF	TGCAGTGCTGAAGGATCTGGGGCCAACGTCCTGACTTTC
TRBJ2-1	NA	NA	TRBV5-4	CASRHMSSYNEQFF	TGTGCCAGCAGGCACATGAGCTCCTACAATGAGCAGTTCTTC
TRBJ1-3	few	NA	TRBV7-9	CASSFARRTSGNTIYF	TGTGCCAGCAGCTTTGCTCGAAGAACCTCTGGAAACACCATATATTTT
TRBJ1-5	NA	TRBD1	TRBV6-2/TRBV6-3	CASSSGTGRQPQHF	TGTGCCAGCAGTTCCGGGACAGGGCGCCAGCCCCAGCATTTT
TRBJ2-1	few	TRBD2	TRBV5-1	CASSLVPGGNEQFF	TGCGCCAGCAGCTTGGTGCCGGGAGGGAATGAGCAGTTCTTC
TRBJ1-2	few	NA	TRBV24-1	CATSDSALIPYGYTF	TGTGCCACCAGTGATTCAGCGCTCATACCATATGGCTACACCTTC
TRBJ2-7	NA	NA	TRBV2	CASSEASVGYF	TGTGCCAGCAGTGAAGCATCCGTTGGGTACTTC
TRBJ2-3	NA	NA	TRBV7-2	CASMRSAGRTDTQCF	TGTGCCAGCATGCGATCGGCAGGGCGCACAGATACGCAGTGTTTT
TRBJ1-5	NA	NA	TRBV4-1	CASSQDSWTAGQPQHF	TGCGCCAGCAGCCAAGACTCCTGGACAGCAGGTCAGCCCCAGCATTTT
TRBJ1-1	NA	TRBD1	TRBV12-3/TRBV12-4	CASRETGDTEAFF	TGTGCCAGCAGAGAGACAGGGGACACTGAAGCTTTCTTT
TRBJ2-7	few	TRBD2	TRBV7-6	CASSIRMSRTSGEHEQYF	TGTGCCAGCAGCATCCGCATGAGCCGGACTAGCGGGGAGCACGAGCAGTACTTC
TRBJ2-5	NA	NA	TRBV6-2/TRBV6-3	CASSYDSQETQYF	TGTGCCAGCAGTTACGACAGTCAAGAGACCCAGTACTTC
TRBJ1-5	NA	NA	TRBV5-1	CASSSGDNQPQHF	TGCGCCAGCAGTTCAGGGGACAATCAGCCCCAGCATTTT
TRBJ2-1	few	TRBD2	TRBV29-1	CSLAGPNYNEQFF	TGCAGCCTAGCGGGCCCCAACTACAATGAGCAGTTCTTC
TRBJ1-1	NA	NA	TRBV9	CASSVGGQGRTEAFF	TGTGCCAGCAGCGTAGGAGGCCAGGGGAGGACTGAAGCTTTCTTT
TRBJ2-2	NA	NA	TRBV12-3/TRBV12-4	CASSFPGTGELFF	TGTGCCAGCAGTTTCCCTGGGACCGGGGAGCTGTTTTTT
TRBJ2-2	few	NA	TRBV5-1	CASSFSGLNTGELFF	TGCGCCAGCAGTTTCTCCGGACTGAACACCGGGGAGCTGTTTTTT
TRBJ2-1	NA	NA	TRBV11-2	CASRGARDEQFF	TGTGCCAGCAGGGGGGCCCGGGATGAGCAGTTCTTC
TRBJ1-6	few	NA	TRBV25-1	CASSGYLGSPLHF	TGTGCCAGCAGTGGATACCTGGGTTCACCCCTCCACTTT
TRBJ1-2	many	NA	TRBV7-2	CASSLAPYGYTF	TGTGCCAGCAGCTTAGCGCCCTATGGCTACACCTTC
TRBJ2-3	many	NA	TRBV4-1	CASSQGARGPQGTDTQYF	TGCGCCAGCAGCCAAGGGGCTCGGGGGCCCCAAGGGACAGATACGCAGTATTTT
TRBJ1-1	few	NA	TRBV6-2/TRBV6-3	CASTSEGGNTEAFF	TGTGCCAGCACCTCGGAGGGGGGGAACACTGAAGCTTTCTTT
TRBJ2-5	few	TRBD2	TRBV6-1	CASRLAGMETQYF	TGTGCCAGCCGACTAGCCGGTATGGAGACCCAGTACTTC